These 2 T cell receptor beta chains were sequenced from one sample in a study of CD8+ T cells in alopecia areata. Sequencing templates came from extracted RNA that was reverse transcribed into cDNA. This table comes from immunoSEQ multiplex PCR, and its TCRdb copy is limited to in-frame clones, with some not included. This table has about 98,000 clones, under 45% appearing once. Sample: CD4+ T cells sorted from blood. These receptors originate from a human donor with alopecia areata.

This clone was recorded a few times. The chain recombines TRBV28 with TRBJ2-7, with TRBD2 matching over 11 bases. This CDR3 contains 15 residues. Trimming took 4 bases from V and 3 from J; bases not matched to a gene: 5. From germline, CDR1 is MDHEN and CDR2 SYDVKM. CDR3 bases: TGTGCCAGCAGTTCCTCGGGACTAGCGGACTACGAGCAGTACTTC. Its translation is CASSSSGLADYEQYF.

This clone was counted between two and nine times. V gene TRBV18 combines with J gene TRBJ1-2, with TRBD1 matching 7 bases. Per the germline V gene, CDR1 is KGHSH and CDR2 is LQKENI. Trimming at V came to 9 bases and at J to 0 bases, leaving 4 bases not matched to a gene. The CDR3 spans 13 residues. The CDR3 DNA reads TGTGCCAGTCAACAGGGGACTAACTATGGCTACACCTTC. Encoded protein: CASQQGTNYGYTF.